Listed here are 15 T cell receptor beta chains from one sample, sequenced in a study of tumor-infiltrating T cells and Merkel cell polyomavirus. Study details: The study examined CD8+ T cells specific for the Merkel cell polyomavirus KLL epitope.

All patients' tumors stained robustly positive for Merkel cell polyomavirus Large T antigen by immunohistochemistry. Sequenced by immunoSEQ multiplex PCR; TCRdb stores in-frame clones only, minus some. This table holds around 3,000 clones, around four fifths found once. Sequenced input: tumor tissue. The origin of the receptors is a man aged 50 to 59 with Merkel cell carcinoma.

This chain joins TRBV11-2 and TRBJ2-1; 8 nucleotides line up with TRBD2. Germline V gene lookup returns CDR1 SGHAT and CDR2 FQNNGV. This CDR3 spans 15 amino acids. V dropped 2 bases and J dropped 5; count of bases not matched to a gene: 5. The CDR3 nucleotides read TGTGCCAGCAGCTTAAGCGGGGGTTTCGACAATGAGCAGTTCTTC. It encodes CASSLSGGFDNEQFF.

The CDR3: CATSRESQGAGETQYF. Written as DNA, the CDR3 is TGTGCCACCAGCAGAGAATCCCAGGGGGCTGGGGAGACCCAGTACTTC. The chain carries TRBV15 and TRBJ2-5; 8 nucleotides line up with TRBD1. Trimming took 0 bases from V and 5 from J; bases not matched to a gene: 8. From germline, CDR1 is LNHNV and CDR2 YYDKDF (reference sequence). The CDR3 is 16 residues long.

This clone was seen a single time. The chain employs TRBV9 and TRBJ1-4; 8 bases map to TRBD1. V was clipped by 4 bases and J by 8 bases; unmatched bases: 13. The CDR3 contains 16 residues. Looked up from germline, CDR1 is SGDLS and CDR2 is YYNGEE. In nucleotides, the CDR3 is TGTGCCAGCAGCCCGGGATCAGGGGGCCCGAGGGAAAAACTGTTTTTT. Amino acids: CASSPGSGGPREKLFF.

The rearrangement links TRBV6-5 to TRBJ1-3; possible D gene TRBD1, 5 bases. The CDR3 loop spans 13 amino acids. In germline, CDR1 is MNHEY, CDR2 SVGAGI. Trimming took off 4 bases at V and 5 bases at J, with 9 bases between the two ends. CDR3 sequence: CASSSDSRNTIYF. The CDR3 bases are TGTGCCAGCAGTTCCGACAGTCGAAACACCATATATTTT.

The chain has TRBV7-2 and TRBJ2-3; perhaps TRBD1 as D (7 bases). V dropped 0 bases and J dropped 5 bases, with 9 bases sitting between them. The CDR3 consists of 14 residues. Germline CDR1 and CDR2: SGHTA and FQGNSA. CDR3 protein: CASSLARGVDTQYF. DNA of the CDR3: TGTGCCAGCAGCTTAGCCAGGGGGGTAGATACGCAGTATTTT.

The CDR3 DNA reads TGTGCCAGCAGCTTAGGGGGGACAGGGCCATTTAATTCACCCCTCCACTTT. Residues: CASSLGGTGPFNSPLHF. V and J are TRBV7-2 and TRBJ1-6; 9 bases align to TRBD1. V trimming: 1 base; J trimming: 6 bases; junction bases outside the gene matches: 7. The CDR3 loop spans 17 amino acids. The germline gives CDR1 SGHTA, CDR2 FQGNSA.

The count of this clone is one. This chain's CDR3 is CASSGQGVNGTEAFF. The DNA for the CDR3 is TGTGCCAGCTCGGGGCAGGGGGTAAATGGAACTGAAGCTTTCTTT. V usage is TRBV18 and J usage is TRBJ1-1; TRBD1 matches at 7 bases. V lost 6 bases and J lost 5; bases outside the gene matches: 12. The CDR3 is 15 residues long. Per germline, CDR1 KGHSH and CDR2 LQKENI.

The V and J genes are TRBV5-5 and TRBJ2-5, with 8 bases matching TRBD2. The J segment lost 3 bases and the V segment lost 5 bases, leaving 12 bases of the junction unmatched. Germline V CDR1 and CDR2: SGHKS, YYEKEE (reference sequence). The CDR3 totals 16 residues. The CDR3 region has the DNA TGTGCCAGCAGAAGAGTAGGGCTAGCGGGCGAAGAGACCCAGTACTTC. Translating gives CASRRVGLAGEETQYF.

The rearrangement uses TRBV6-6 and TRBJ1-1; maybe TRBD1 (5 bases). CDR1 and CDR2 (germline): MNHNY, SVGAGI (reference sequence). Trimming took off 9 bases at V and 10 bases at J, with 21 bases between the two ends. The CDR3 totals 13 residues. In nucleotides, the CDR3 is TGTGCCAGTAACGGGGGACTGTTGTCTCCAGCTTTCTTT. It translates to CASNGGLLSPAFF.

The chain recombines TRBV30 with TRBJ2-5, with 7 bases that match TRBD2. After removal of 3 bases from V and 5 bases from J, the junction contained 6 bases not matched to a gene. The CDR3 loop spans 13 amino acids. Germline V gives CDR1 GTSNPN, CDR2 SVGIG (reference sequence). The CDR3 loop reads CAWSFNGGETQYF. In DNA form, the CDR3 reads TGTGCCTGGAGCTTCAACGGGGGGGAGACCCAGTACTTC. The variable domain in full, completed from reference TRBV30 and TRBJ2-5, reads SQTIHQWPATLVQPVGSPLSLECTVEGTSNPNLYWYRQAAGRGLQLLFYSVGIGQISSEVPQNLSASRPQDRQFILSSKKLLLSDSGFYLCAWSFNGGETQYFGPGTRLLVL.

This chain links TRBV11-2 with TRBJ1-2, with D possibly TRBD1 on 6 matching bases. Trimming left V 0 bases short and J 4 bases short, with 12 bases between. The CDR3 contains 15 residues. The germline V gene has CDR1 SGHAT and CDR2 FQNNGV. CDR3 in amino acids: CASSLDSARGYGYTF. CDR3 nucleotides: TGTGCCAGCAGCTTAGACTCCGCCAGGGGCTATGGCTACACCTTC.

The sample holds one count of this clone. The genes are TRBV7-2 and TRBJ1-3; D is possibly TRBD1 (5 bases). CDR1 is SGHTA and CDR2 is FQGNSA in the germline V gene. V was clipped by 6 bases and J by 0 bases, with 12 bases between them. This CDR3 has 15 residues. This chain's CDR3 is CASRFQGSSGNTIYF. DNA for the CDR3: TGTGCCAGCAGGTTCCAGGGCAGCTCTGGAAACACCATATATTTT.

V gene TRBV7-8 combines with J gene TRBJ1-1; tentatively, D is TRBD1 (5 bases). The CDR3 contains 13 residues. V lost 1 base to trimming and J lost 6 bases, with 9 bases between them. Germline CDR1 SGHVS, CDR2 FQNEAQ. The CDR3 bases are TGTGCCAGCAGCTTAGGGGGGGTCTCTGAAGCTTTCTTT. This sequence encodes CASSLGGVSEAFF.

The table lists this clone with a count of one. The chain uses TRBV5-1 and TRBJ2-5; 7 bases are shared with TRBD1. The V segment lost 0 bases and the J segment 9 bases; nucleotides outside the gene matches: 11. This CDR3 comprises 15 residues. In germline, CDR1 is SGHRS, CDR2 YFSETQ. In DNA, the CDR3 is TGCGCCAGCAGCTTGGTGGGACAGCCTGGATTTGCCCAGTACTTC. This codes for CASSLVGQPGFAQYF.

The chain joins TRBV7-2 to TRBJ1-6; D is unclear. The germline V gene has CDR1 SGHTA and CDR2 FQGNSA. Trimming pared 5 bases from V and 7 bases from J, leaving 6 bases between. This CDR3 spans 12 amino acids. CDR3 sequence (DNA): TGTGCCAGCAGCATCAGAAATTCACCCCTCCACTTT. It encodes CASSIRNSPLHF. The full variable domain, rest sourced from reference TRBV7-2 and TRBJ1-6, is GAGVSQSPSNKVTEKGKDVELRCDPISGHTALYWYRQSLGQGLEFLIYFQGNSAPDKSGLPSDRFSAERTGGSVSTLTIQRTQQEDSAVYLCASSIRNSPLHFGNGTRLTVT.